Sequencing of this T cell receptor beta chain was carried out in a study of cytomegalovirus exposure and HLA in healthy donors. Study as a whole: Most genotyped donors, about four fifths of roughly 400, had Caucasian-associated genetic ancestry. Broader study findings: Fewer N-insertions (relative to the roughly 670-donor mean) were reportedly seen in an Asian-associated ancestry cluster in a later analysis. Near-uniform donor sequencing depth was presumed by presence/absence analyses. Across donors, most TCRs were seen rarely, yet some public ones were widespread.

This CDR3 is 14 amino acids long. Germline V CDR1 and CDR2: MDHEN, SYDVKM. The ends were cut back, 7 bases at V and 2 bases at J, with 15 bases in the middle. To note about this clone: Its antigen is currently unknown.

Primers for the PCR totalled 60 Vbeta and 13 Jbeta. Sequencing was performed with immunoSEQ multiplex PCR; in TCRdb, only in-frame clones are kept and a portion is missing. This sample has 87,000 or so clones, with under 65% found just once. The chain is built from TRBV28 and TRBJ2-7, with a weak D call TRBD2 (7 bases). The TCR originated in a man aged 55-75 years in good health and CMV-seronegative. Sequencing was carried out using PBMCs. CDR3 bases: TGTGCCAGCACCCCGATAGGGGGGGCCTACGAGCAGTACTTC. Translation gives CASTPIGGAYEQYF.